Listed below are T cell receptor beta chains from one sample, sequenced in a study of response to subunit inactivated influenza vaccine. MiXCR, run by TCRdb on the RT-PCR reads, gives a single entry per CDR3 protein. The table lists over 150,000 distinct CDR3 sequences, about a tenth of them singletons. This material consisted of non-naive T cells sorted from PBMCs, taken about 40 days after vaccination. These receptors all stem from a man between 45 and 60 years old who received an inactivated influenza vaccine. Both conserved end residues are part of each CDR3. The D gene is left open where the match is weak. Some rows mark clone size as missing; the rest say once, few, many or name a class of expanded clone.

j_call d_call v_call clone_size cdr3_nt cdr3_aa
TRBJ1-2 - TRBV5-8 - TGTGCCAGCAGCTTGGTAGCGGGACAAGGGACCTTC CASSLVAGQGTF
TRBJ2-3 - TRBV11-2 - TGTGCCAGCAGCTTAGTAACGGGGGCCACAGATACGCAGTATTTT CASSLVTGATDTQYF
TRBJ2-3 - TRBV3-1 many TGTGCCAGCAGCTTGCGACCGGATACGCAGTATTTT CASSLRPDTQYF
TRBJ2-5 - TRBV29-1 many TGCAGCGTTGTGTTTCAGGGGGAGACCCAGTACTTC CSVVFQGETQYF
TRBJ2-1 TRBD2 TRBV27 - TGTGCCAGCAGTACCAGGACTAGCGGGAAATCCTACAATGAGCAGTTCTTC CASSTRTSGKSYNEQFF
TRBJ1-2 - TRBV12-3/TRBV12-4 - TGTGCCAGCAGTTTAGGTGTCAGATTAAACTATGGCTACACCTTC CASSLGVRLNYGYTF
TRBJ2-7 TRBD2 TRBV2 - TGTGCCAGCAGTGAACAGCGGGGAATGTCCGTCGAGCAGTACTTC CASSEQRGMSVEQYF
TRBJ2-5 TRBD2 TRBV12-3/TRBV12-4 many TGTGCCAGCAGTCTAGGGATTAGCGGGACTCCAGAGACCCAGTACTTC CASSLGISGTPETQYF
TRBJ1-4 - TRBV7-2 - TGTGCCAGCAGCTTTCAGGGAACTAATGAAAAACTGTTTTTT CASSFQGTNEKLFF
TRBJ1-5 - TRBV20-1 - TGCAGTGCTAGAATGGGGCAGAACAATCAGCCCCAGCATTTT CSARMGQNNQPQHF
TRBJ2-3 - TRBV13 few TGTGCCAGCAGCTTGGCCGAAGGTGGGGTTGGAGATACGCAGTATTTT CASSLAEGGVGDTQYF
TRBJ2-7 - TRBV20-1 - TGCAGTGCCAGCACCGACGAGCAGTACTTC CSASTDEQYF
TRBJ2-2 TRBD2 TRBV5-1 many TGCGCCAGCAGCTTGGCGCGGGGGGCCGCCGGGGAGCTGTTTTTT CASSLARGAAGELFF
TRBJ2-7 TRBD1 TRBV28 - TGTGCCAGCAGTTCCTATGGACAGGGCGAGCAGTACTTC CASSSYGQGEQYF
TRBJ2-7 TRBD2 TRBV7-2 few TGTGCCAGCAGCTCGGCTGGGGCGGGAGGTTCCTACGAGCAGTACTTC CASSSAGAGGSYEQYF
TRBJ2-3 - TRBV11-2 medium-sized TGTGCCAGCAGCTTACAGACAGATACGCAGTATTTT CASSLQTDTQYF
TRBJ2-7 - TRBV15 few TGTGCCACCAGCAGAGCCGACAGCTACGAGCAGTACTTC CATSRADSYEQYF
TRBJ1-2 - TRBV11-2 many TGTGCCAGCAGCAGGCAGGGCCTTAACTATGGCTACACCTTC CASSRQGLNYGYTF
TRBJ2-1 - TRBV11-2 - TGTGCCAGCAGCTTAGAGGCACAGGCCAATGAGCAGTTCTTC CASSLEAQANEQFF
TRBJ1-3 - TRBV9 few TGTGCCAGCAGCGGTGTATCGGGGGGCTCTGGAAACACCATATATTTT CASSGVSGGSGNTIYF
TRBJ1-4 - TRBV7-2 few TGTGCCAGCAGCCTATCCGGGGCCGGGGTAGAAAAACTGTTTTTT CASSLSGAGVEKLFF
TRBJ2-2 TRBD2 TRBV9 few TGTGCCAGCAGGGCAGCTAGCGGAGACACCGGGGAGCTGTTTTTT CASRAASGDTGELFF
TRBJ1-5 - TRBV19 many TGTGCCAGTAGGACCGGGGGGGTTCAGCCCCAGCATTTT CASRTGGVQPQHF
TRBJ2-3 TRBD2 TRBV29-1 few TGCAGTGCCACTTCACGGGGGGGCGGGGCCACAGATACGCAGTATTTT CSATSRGGGATDTQYF
TRBJ2-3 - TRBV6-1 few TGTGCCAGCAGTGAAGCGACAGGATCGACAGATACGCAGTATTTT CASSEATGSTDTQYF
TRBJ2-7 - TRBV6-1 many TGTGCCAGCAGGTCTGCGGGGAGTTCCTACGAGCAGTACTTC CASRSAGSSYEQYF
TRBJ2-3 - TRBV5-1 many TGCGCCAGCAAACGGGGCATCCGCGGGACGAGCACAGATACGCAGTATTTT CASKRGIRGTSTDTQYF
TRBJ1-1 - TRBV6-2/TRBV6-3 - TGTGCCAGCAGGCAGGGGACTGAAGCTTTCTTT CASRQGTEAFF
TRBJ1-1 TRBD1 TRBV25-1 - TGTGCCAGCATGGGACAGGGCAACACTGAAGCTTTCTTT CASMGQGNTEAFF
TRBJ1-1 - TRBV7-8 many TGTGCCAGCAGCTTCGTTGGTGAAGCTTTCTTT CASSFVGEAFF
TRBJ1-6 - TRBV9 - TGTGCCAGCAGCGTCGCAGGGGATAATTCACCCCTCCACTTT CASSVAGDNSPLHF
TRBJ2-1 - TRBV14 few TGTGCCAGCAGCCAAGATGGGGTTCCTGGAAGGGGCCATGAGCAGTTCTTC CASSQDGVPGRGHEQFF
TRBJ2-2 - TRBV5-1 few TGCGCCAGCAGCTTGGAGGGCCAGAGTTACACCGGGGAGCTGTTTTTT CASSLEGQSYTGELFF
TRBJ2-1 TRBD2 TRBV28 many TGTGCCAGCAGTTTCCCTAGCGGAGACTACAATGAGCAGTTCTTC CASSFPSGDYNEQFF
TRBJ2-7 - TRBV9 few TGTGCCAGCAGCGAGGGACTTACCTACGAGCAGTACTTC CASSEGLTYEQYF
TRBJ1-1 - TRBV5-8 few TGTGCCAGCAGCTTGGCCCTGAGGACTGAAGCTTTCTTT CASSLALRTEAFF
TRBJ1-1 - TRBV6-2/TRBV6-3 - TGTGCCAGCAAGACAAACGCGGGCTGGAACACTGAAGCTTTCTTT CASKTNAGWNTEAFF
TRBJ2-3 TRBD2 TRBV11-1 - TGTGCCAGCAGCTTAGTTTCTAGCGGGATCCCAGATACGCAGTATTTT CASSLVSSGIPDTQYF
TRBJ2-5 TRBD2 TRBV5-1 - TGCGCCAGCAGCCGAGGGACTAGCGGGGGGTCGGAGACCCAGTACTTC CASSRGTSGGSETQYF
TRBJ2-3 TRBD2 TRBV9 - TGTGCCAGCAGCGTAGAAGCGGGGACCCGCACAGATACGCAGTATTTT CASSVEAGTRTDTQYF
TRBJ1-1 - TRBV4-3 - TGCGCCAGCAGCCAAGATAGGAGTTTTCCTGAAGCTTTCTTT CASSQDRSFPEAFF
TRBJ2-3 - TRBV7-2 - TGTGCCAGCAGCTTTTCAGGGATATGGACAGATACGCAGTATTTT CASSFSGIWTDTQYF
TRBJ2-5 TRBD1 TRBV10-3 - TGTGCCATCAGGACAGGGGCGCTCCAAGAGACCCAGTACTTC CAIRTGALQETQYF
TRBJ2-7 TRBD1 TRBV6-5 few TGTGCCAGCAGTTACTCGAAGGGACAGGGGCCACACTTC CASSYSKGQGPHF
TRBJ2-5 - TRBV20-1 many TGCAGTGCCCTAATAGGGGGGGCCGGCGAGACCCAGTACTTC CSALIGGAGETQYF
TRBJ2-7 - TRBV28 many TGTGCCAGCAGTTTTTTTGGGAGAGATTACGAGCAGTACTTC CASSFFGRDYEQYF
TRBJ1-2 TRBD1 TRBV4-2 many TGTGCCAGCAGCCAAGAAACAGGGGGCCCCTATGGCTACACCTTC CASSQETGGPYGYTF
TRBJ2-7 - TRBV4-3 few TGCGCCAGCAGCCAAGATCGGCAGTCCTACGAGCAGTACTTC CASSQDRQSYEQYF
TRBJ2-5 - TRBV15 few TGTGCCACCAGCAGAGCGGCAGGGGTGGAGACCCAGTACTTC CATSRAAGVETQYF
TRBJ2-1 - TRBV11-2 many TGTGCCAGCAAAACGGGACCCTACAATGAGCAGTTCTTC CASKTGPYNEQFF
TRBJ2-1 TRBD2 TRBV27 many TGTGCCAGCAGTTCTGGACTAGCGAATGAGCAGTTCTTC CASSSGLANEQFF
TRBJ2-1 - TRBV6-2/TRBV6-3 few TGTGCCAGCAGTTTCGGAGGGGTTGGGAATGAGCAGTTCTTC CASSFGGVGNEQFF
TRBJ2-5 TRBD1 TRBV29-1 - TGCAGCGTTGAAACAGGGGCCGAGACCCAGTACTTC CSVETGAETQYF
TRBJ2-3 - TRBV28 - TGTGCCAGCAGTTTAGAAAGGGTTGCGGGTAGCACAGATACGCAGTATTTT CASSLERVAGSTDTQYF
TRBJ1-5 TRBD1 TRBV20-1 few TGCAGTGCTGGCGGGGACAGGGGGGGGGGCAATCAGCCCCAGCATTTT CSAGGDRGGGNQPQHF